This T cell receptor (beta chain) was recovered during a study of brain metastases from non-small cell lung cancer. Findings of the study overall: Brain metastases had lower T-cell infiltration than primary tumors. Paired brain metastases and primary tumors largely shared TCR repertoires. Expanded T-cell clones appeared in around 58% of brain metastases over primaries.

Here immunoSEQ multiplex PCR was the method, and the copy in TCRdb shows in-frame clones only, minus some. The data show over 2,000 clones, 85% to 90% seen once. Concerning this clone itself: Antigen: not known.

The CDR3 consists of 14 residues. V gave up 6 bases and J gave up 1 base, with 11 bases separating them. Germline assignment: CDR1 MNHEY and CDR2 SVGAGI. The chain is built from TRBV6-5 and TRBJ2-3; D ambiguous. The source material was primary lung tumor tissue. The TCR originated in a donor at least 40 years old with non-small cell lung cancer. The CDR3 DNA reads TGTGCCAGCAGCCTCAGCGTGGGCACAGATACGCAGTATTTT. Amino acid sequence: CASSLSVGTDTQYF.